The entry below describes one T cell receptor (beta chain). The antigen is undetermined. The sample originates from a study of CXCR3-negative and CXCR3-positive naive CD8 T cells. Broader study findings: TRB CDR3s were more hydrophobic in CXCR3-positive than in CXCR3-negative naive cells. With respect to TRBV-TRBJ usage, naive CXCR3-negative and CXCR3-positive cells were similar; memory differed.

The libraries of TRB cDNA were prepared using 5' RACE with UMI labels. Following a re-call of the 5' RACE reads, TCRdb has one entry per CDR3 protein and lacks DNA. Found here are around 92,000 distinct CDR3 sequences; the top ten clones hold approximately 1.5%. CDR1 and CDR2 (germline): MRHNA, SNTAGT. The CDR3 extends over 16 amino acids. The rearrangement links TRBV6-4 to TRBJ1-2. Input material: naive CXCR3- CD8+ T cells from blood. Subset noted: CD45RO-CCR7+CD27+CD95- naive CD8+ T cells lacking CXCR3 (TNR3-). The clonotype originates from a human donor in good health. Some clones in this sample may be carry-over from other donors' samples. The CDR3 region is CASSDLDRGINYGYTF.